Each of the 22 T cell receptor beta chains below was sequenced from the same sample in a study of shared clonotypes between healthy human individuals. The method was immunoSEQ multiplex PCR; TCRdb's version includes in-frame clones alone and lacks a portion of them. The data show 170,000 or so clones, around 63% seen once. The specimen sequenced was memory CD4+ T cells sorted from blood. This sample's subset: CD45RA-negative fraction. All receptors derive from a man under 40 in good health.

This clone has more than one count but fewer than ten. The V gene is TRBV19, the J gene TRBJ1-2, with 8 bases aligning to TRBD1. Per germline, CDR1 LNHDA and CDR2 SQIVND (reference sequence). The CDR3 covers 13 residues. Trimming at V came to 9 bases and at J to 5 bases, leaving 8 bases not matched to a gene. The CDR3 region has the DNA TGTGCCAGACCACAGGGGGGGGATTATGGCTACACCTTC. Amino acid sequence: CARPQGGDYGYTF.

The rearrangement joins TRBV6-6 to TRBJ2-7, with D possibly TRBD2 on 5 matching bases. The CDR3 sequence is 13 residues long. Deletions cut 2 bases from V and 4 bases from J, with 9 bases between. Germline V gives CDR1 MNHNY, CDR2 SVGAGI (reference sequence). The CDR3 protein is CASSYGSRYEQYF. For the CDR3, the DNA is TGTGCCAGCAGTTACGGGAGCCGTTACGAGCAGTACTTC.

The chain uses TRBV7-9 and TRBJ2-4; weak D call: TRBD2 (5 bases). Trimming took off 8 bases at V and 5 bases at J, with 16 bases between the two ends. Germline V gene sequence: CDR1 SEHNR, CDR2 FQNEAQ (reference sequence). CDR3 length: 14 amino acids. The CDR3 DNA follows: TGTGCCAGCCGAAAAGGGAATAGCGAAAACATTCAGTACTTC. Translating it yields CASRKGNSENIQYF. The complete variable domain, with remaining parts taken from reference TRBV7-9 and TRBJ2-4, reads DTGVSQNPRHKITKRGQNVTFRCDPISEHNRLYWYRQTLGQGPEFLTYFQNEAQLEKSRLLSDRFSAERPKGSFSTLEIQRTEQGDSAMYLCASRKGNSENIQYFGAGTRLSVL.

V usage is TRBV7-9 and J usage is TRBJ2-3, with TRBD1 as a possible D gene (5 bases). V gave up 1 base and J gave up 4 bases, with 9 bases separating them. CDR1 is SEHNR and CDR2 is FQNEAQ in the germline V gene (reference sequence). The CDR3 extends over 14 amino acids. This chain's CDR3 is CASSLVQASDTQYF. Written as DNA, the CDR3 is TGTGCCAGCAGCTTAGTACAGGCGTCAGATACGCAGTATTTT. Full variable domain (outside the CDR3, taken from reference TRBV7-9 and TRBJ2-3): DTGVSQNPRHKITKRGQNVTFRCDPISEHNRLYWYRQTLGQGPEFLTYFQNEAQLEKSRLLSDRFSAERPKGSFSTLEIQRTEQGDSAMYLCASSLVQASDTQYFGPGTRLTVL.

The J gene is TRBJ1-2, the V gene TRBV7-8; D is perhaps TRBD1 (5 bases). Germline lookup yields CDR1 SGHVS and CDR2 FQNEAQ. V was clipped by 1 base and J by 14 bases, with 14 bases between them. CDR3 length equals 12 residues. The CDR3 DNA is TGTGCCAGCAGCTTAGTGGAGGGACGAGGGACCTTC. It is translated as CASSLVEGRGTF.

In DNA, the CDR3 is TGTGCCAGCAGCTTGGGCCCACAGGGGACCCAGTACTTC. Translating gives CASSLGPQGTQYF. This chain joins TRBV5-4 and TRBJ2-5, with a tentative D call TRBD1 (6 bases). With 0 bases removed from V and 7 bases from J, the gap between germline ends came to 10 bases. Germline V CDR1 and CDR2: SGHNT, YYREEE (reference sequence). The CDR3 is 13 residues long.

The table lists this clone with a few counts. Additional DNA sequences in this sample encode the identical CDR3. The rearrangement joins TRBV6-1 to TRBJ2-3; TRBD2 aligns across 13 bases. CDR1 and CDR2 (germline): MNHNS, SASEGT. The CDR3 consists of 15 residues. With 4 bases clipped from V and 4 bases from J, the junction kept 2 bases outside the gene matches. CDR3 in DNA: TGTGCCAGCAGTGGACTAGCGGGAGGCCCAGATACGCAGTATTTT. This gives the protein CASSGLAGGPDTQYF.

This clone was detected only a few times. The rearrangement uses TRBV7-9 and TRBJ1-2; tentatively, D is TRBD1 (5 bases). The germline V and J ends were trimmed by 5 bases and 8 bases, with 21 bases remaining between them. The length of the CDR3 is 15 residues. Per the germline V gene, CDR1 is SEHNR and CDR2 is FQNEAQ (reference sequence). The CDR3 nucleotides read TGTGCCAGCAGCCCACTTTCGAGCGGGGGGAGAGGCTACACCTTC. The encoded protein is CASSPLSSGGRGYTF.

The chain employs TRBV5-1 and TRBJ2-7, with a tentative D call TRBD2 (7 bases). The CDR3 is 15 amino acids. Germline CDR1 is SGHRS and CDR2 is YFSETQ. Trimming shortened V by 0 bases and J by 9 bases, and 19 bases separated the two germline ends. Written as DNA, the CDR3 is TGCGCCAGCAGCTTGGACGGGGCGGGGGCGATAAGGCAGTACTTC. Amino acid sequence: CASSLDGAGAIRQYF.

The chain joins TRBV7-2 to TRBJ1-1; maybe TRBD1 (5 bases). This CDR3 comprises 14 residues. V dropped 6 bases and J dropped 1 base, with 12 bases sitting between them. CDR1 SGHTA and CDR2 FQGNSA come from the germline V gene. The CDR3 nucleotides read TGTGCCAGCAGGCCAGGGAAACCGAACACTGAAGCTTTCTTT. Translation: CASRPGKPNTEAFF.

V gene TRBV18 combines with J gene TRBJ1-4, with TRBD1 as a possible D gene (5 bases). Trimming removed 2 bases from V and 7 bases from J, with 11 bases in between. This CDR3 has 14 amino acids. Germline V lookup: CDR1 KGHSH, CDR2 LQKENI. In nucleotides, the CDR3 is TGTGCCAGCTCACCATCAGGGTTCGGTGAAAAACTGTTTTTT. Residues: CASSPSGFGEKLFF.

The CDR3 loop reads CASSAKSTGEKLFF. The CDR3 DNA sequence: TGTGCCAGCAGCGCTAAGTCAACAGGGGAAAAACTGTTTTTT. V and J are TRBV5-5 and TRBJ1-4; tentative D call: TRBD1 (6 bases). CDR3 size: 14 residues. Germline V gene sequence: CDR1 SGHKS, CDR2 YYEKEE (reference sequence). With 4 bases removed from V and 8 bases from J, the gap between germline ends came to 15 bases.

The sample holds a few counts of this clone. The chain has TRBV6-1 and TRBJ2-1; D ambiguous. Trimming removed 3 bases at V and 8 bases at J, with 11 bases between. Germline V gives CDR1 MNHNS, CDR2 SASEGT. CDR3 length equals 13 residues. Written as DNA, the CDR3 is TGTGCCAGCAGTGAGATAGGTTGGGATGAGCAGTTCTTC. Its translation: CASSEIGWDEQFF.

The V and J genes are TRBV6-5 and TRBJ2-2; possible D gene TRBD2, 5 bases. CDR1 is MNHEY, CDR2 SVGAGI, per germline. This CDR3 is 15 amino acids long. Trimming removed 6 bases at V and 5 bases at J, with 16 bases between. In nucleotides, the CDR3 is TGTGCCAGCAGAGTAGACGGGATACAGACCGGGGAGCTGTTTTTT. It is translated as CASRVDGIQTGELFF.

The rearrangement links TRBV14 to TRBJ2-1; D may be TRBD1 or TRBD2 (5 bases each). V was shortened by 8 bases and J by 9 bases, with 17 bases between the two germline ends. CDR3 size: 13 residues. The V gene's germline CDR1 is SGHDN and CDR2 FVKESK. CDR3 DNA: TGTGCCAGCGGGAGAACGACGAGGGGTGAGCAGTTCTTC. Translating it yields CASGRTTRGEQFF.

CDR3 sequence reads: CASSRQGKRQSTEAFF. CDR3 sequence (DNA): TGTGCCAGCTCTAGGCAGGGGAAGAGACAAAGCACTGAAGCTTTCTTT. The V call is TRBV2, the J call TRBJ1-1; perhaps TRBD1 as D (6 bases). The CDR3 runs to 16 residues. The germline V and J ends were trimmed by 8 bases and 4 bases, with 23 bases remaining between them. Germline values: CDR1 SNHLY, CDR2 FYNNEI.

There are many counts of this clone. This chain links TRBV20-1 with TRBJ2-7; the D gene is possibly TRBD2 (5 bases). Trimming removed 5 bases at V and 6 bases at J, with 11 bases between. This CDR3 contains 11 residues. Germline-derived CDR1 and CDR2 are DFQATT and SNEGSKA (reference sequence). The CDR3 bases are TGCAGTGCTGGAAGGAGGTCCGAGCAGTACTTC. Its translation is CSAGRRSEQYF.

The chain combines TRBV7-9 with TRBJ2-7, with no clear D. V was shortened by 5 bases and J by 3 bases, with 14 bases between the two germline ends. CDR3 size: 14 residues. Looked up from germline, CDR1 is SEHNR and CDR2 is FQNEAQ (reference sequence). This CDR3 is CASSRLTGSYEQYF. CDR3 sequence (DNA): TGTGCCAGCAGCAGGCTGACGGGTAGCTACGAGCAGTACTTC.

The chain has TRBV28 and TRBJ2-5; no reliable D call. The CDR3 extends over 12 amino acids. The germline gives CDR1 MDHEN, CDR2 SYDVKM. V dropped 10 bases and J dropped 5 bases, with 14 bases sitting between them. DNA of the CDR3: TGTGCCACTTCAAGCGCTGTCGAGACCCAGTACTTC. It encodes CATSSAVETQYF.

The genes are TRBV5-6 and TRBJ2-5; D unresolved. Germline V gene lookup returns CDR1 SGHDT and CDR2 YYEEEE. V lost 6 bases to trimming and J lost 1 base, with 7 bases between them. This CDR3 is 12 amino acids long. The CDR3 loop is CASMWGQETQYF. For the CDR3, the DNA is TGTGCCAGCATGTGGGGCCAAGAGACCCAGTACTTC.

The chain joins TRBV4-3 to TRBJ2-1; D not resolved. Trimming removed 4 bases from V and 6 bases from J, with 13 bases in between. The CDR3 is 14 residues long. Germline V gene data show CDR1 as LGHNA and CDR2 as YSLEER. The chain's CDR3 is CASSPRPRLNEQFF. The CDR3 bases are TGCGCCAGCAGCCCACGGCCGCGGCTCAATGAGCAGTTCTTC.

The J gene is TRBJ1-4, the V gene TRBV7-6, with a possible D match to TRBD1 (6 bases). Germline assignment: CDR1 SGHVS and CDR2 FNYEAQ. The CDR3 is 14 amino acids. Trimming stripped 2 bases from V and 8 bases from J, with 12 bases between. The CDR3 DNA sequence: TGTGCCAGCAGCTTAACAGGGACGGACGAAAAACTGTTTTTT. It encodes CASSLTGTDEKLFF.